The 31 T cell receptor delta chains reported below all come from one sample, sequenced in a study of γδ T cells in repeated Plasmodium falciparum infection. Vgamma9/Vdelta2+ and Vdelta2-negative gammadelta T cells were flow-sorted from PBMC for bulk sequencing. TCRdb called clones from the multiplex PCR reads again using CATT. There are some 51,000 delta-chain clones in the sample; roughly 1.9% occur only once, and roughly 24% lies in the top ten. The sample consisted of gamma-delta T cells from blood. The receptors come from a pool of human donors (malaria-infected and uninfected, not separated).

This clone has only a few counts. The amino acid sequence in TCRdb belongs to a much larger clone and departs from this DNA's translation at residue 7, likely a sequencing read error; the sequence shown is translated from the DNA. The chain uses TRDV3 and TRDJ1; tentatively, D is TRDD3 (6 bases). Per germline, CDR1 TVYSNPD and CDR2 GDNSRS (reference sequence). The CDR3 loop spans 15 amino acids. V shed 2 bases and J shed 0 bases, with 16 bases lying between them. Written as DNA, the CDR3 is TGTGCCTTTTACCTGGGGATGCTCAACACCGATAAACTCATCTTT. Its protein is CAFYLGMLNTDKLIF.

This clone was seen a handful of times. This probably arose from a read error, given a far larger clone one base away. Additional DNA sequences in this sample encode the identical CDR3. The chain joins TRDV2 to TRDJ1; 10 bases fit TRDD3. The J gene comes from matching the DNA to germline here; TCRdb lacks it. This CDR3 is built from 15 residues. CDR1 is GEAIGNYY, CDR2 EKD, per germline. The CDR3 nucleotides are TGTGCTTGTGACACGAGAGTACTGGGGGATGACAAACTCATCTTT. Its protein is CACDTRVLGDDKLIF.

This clone has just a few counts. It differs at one base from a far larger clone, so likely a read error. Other DNA sequences within the sample encode an identical CDR3. The V and J genes are TRDV1 and TRDJ1, with 9 nucleotides matching TRDD3. The J gene, missing from TCRdb, was assigned here through DNA to germline matching. V lost 2 bases, J lost 2 bases, and 36 bases stayed unmatched. The CDR3 covers 26 residues. Germline CDR1 and CDR2: TSWWSYY and QGS. The CDR3 sequence: CALGESRPSLSDWGTPFYILTDKLIF. The CDR3 DNA reads TGTGCTCTTGGGGAATCACGGCCTTCCTTATCCGACTGGGGGACCCCTTTTTACATTTTGACCGATAAACTCATCTTT.

With regard to this clone: TCRdb shows a much larger clone's protein in place of this DNA's translation, and the two differ at residue 8, likely through a read error; the protein shown is translated from the DNA. The chain joins TRDV3 to TRDJ1, with a tentative D call TRDD2 (5 bases). Germline values: CDR1 TVYSNPD, CDR2 GDNSRS (reference sequence). This CDR3 is 13 amino acids long. The V and J ends lost 4 bases and 8 bases respectively, with 20 bases between them. The CDR3 reads CASYMFPVYKLIF. The CDR3 nucleotides read TGTGCCTCCTACATGTTTCCTGTCTACAAACTCATCTTT.

Concerning this clone itself: A far more abundant clone sits one base away, making this likely a read error. Within the sample, other DNA sequences also encode this same CDR3. V gene TRDV1 combines with J gene TRDJ1, with D tentatively TRDD3 (5 bases). The germline V gene encodes CDR1 TSWWSYY and CDR2 QGS. Trimming shortened V by 4 bases and J by 8 bases, and 20 bases separated the two germline ends. The CDR3 spans 15 residues. The CDR3 loop is CALGVLRISSPKLIF. The CDR3 DNA reads TGTGCTCTTGGGGTCCTCCGGATATCCTCTCCAAAACTCATCTTT.

This clone occurred many times. A read error is likely here: a far larger clone is one base away. The same CDR3 can be traced to other DNA sequences in this sample. The chain is built from TRDV2 and TRDJ3; D possibly corresponds to TRDD3 (6 bases). Germline matching of the DNA provided the J gene here, since TCRdb leaves it blank. The CDR3 extends over 18 amino acids. Germline V gene lookup returns CDR1 GEAIGNYY and CDR2 EKD. This CDR3 is CACDTVGIDSWDTRQMFF. The CDR3 bases are TGCGCCTGTGACACCGTGGGGATTGATTCCTGGGACACCCGACAGATGTTTTTC.

This clone was detected a few times. TCRdb lists the protein of a much larger clone for this DNA, which differs at residue 6, so this is likely a read error; the protein given here is translated from the DNA itself. CDR3 sequence reads: CACDAHTGGSGGLIF. CDR3 DNA sequence: TGTGCCTGTGACGCCCATACTGGGGGCTCCGGGGGACTCATCTTT. This chain connects TRDV2 to TRDJ1; 8 bases line up with TRDD3. TCRdb does not report a J gene; here it was assigned by matching the DNA to germline references. Germline CDR1 GEAIGNYY, CDR2 EKD. Trimming removed 3 bases from V and 10 bases from J; junction bases left unmatched: 15. This CDR3 comprises 15 residues.

This clone appeared many times. The TCRdb protein comes from a much larger clone and disagrees with this DNA's translation at residue 5, likely due to a read error; the protein given here is derived from the DNA. The rearrangement joins TRDV1 to TRDJ1, with D hard to call. Assignment of the J gene here rests on matching the DNA to germline, because TCRdb gives none. Germline-derived CDR1 and CDR2 are TSWWSYY and QGS. CDR3 size: 16 residues. The V and J ends lost 4 bases and 1 base respectively, with 16 bases between them. The CDR3 sequence is CALGGSLLAPTDKLIF. The DNA for the CDR3 is TGTGCTCTTGGGGGATCTCTCCTGGCCCCCACCGATAAACTCATCTTT.

The sample holds a few counts of this clone. TCRdb attributes to this sequence the protein of a much larger clone, which differs from the DNA translation at residue 9; a read error is likely, and the protein displayed is translated from the DNA. V usage is TRDV1 and J usage is TRDJ1; D is undetermined. TCRdb offers no J gene call, so here the DNA was matched to germline to obtain one. Trimming took 1 base from V and 0 from J, leaving 15 bases between them. The CDR3 loop spans 17 amino acids. Germline V gene data show CDR1 as TSWWSYY and CDR2 as QGS. The CDR3 DNA follows: TGTGCTCTTGGGGAACGGAGGTCCAGGGAGTACACCGATAAACTCATCTTT. Translated: CALGERRSREYTDKLIF.

A remark on this clone: A far larger clone differs by one base, so this is likely a read error. The same CDR3 is also encoded by other DNA sequences in this sample. The V call is TRDV2, the J call TRDJ1, with 13 bases aligning to TRDD3. The J gene was missing in TCRdb and was found by matching the end of the DNA to germline. V dropped 0 bases and J dropped 4; count of bases not matched to a gene: 22. The length of the CDR3 is 22 residues. Germline loops: CDR1 GEAIGNYY, CDR2 EKD. The CDR3 DNA sequence: TGTGCCTGTGACACCGTCTTAACTGGGGGATACGCTAAGAAAAAACATAGCGATAAACTCATCTTT. It encodes CACDTVLTGGYAKKKHSDKLIF.

The sample holds a few counts of this clone. This DNA's translation differs at residue 19 from TCRdb's protein, which comes from a much larger clone; a read error is likely, and the protein shown is translated from the DNA. The chain employs TRAV38-2/DV8 and TRDJ1; 8 nucleotides align to TRDD3. TCRdb gives no J gene; it was assigned here by matching the DNA to germline. V was clipped by 2 bases and J by 7 bases; unmatched bases: 34. Germline V gives CDR1 TSESDYY, CDR2 QEAYKQQN. The CDR3 length is 23 residues. The CDR3 sequence: CAYRSIELFPLLLGAKPGSKLIF. The CDR3 coding sequence is TGTGCTTATAGGAGTATAGAACTATTCCCCCTATTACTGGGGGCCAAACCTGGAAGTAAACTCATCTTT.

This clone has only a few counts. A read error likely explains this, since a far larger clone differs by one base. Other nucleotide sequences in the sample specify the same CDR3. This chain joins TRDV3 and TRDJ1, with 9 nucleotides matching TRDD3. As TCRdb names no J gene, one was assigned here on the basis of a DNA match to germline. The CDR3 contains 23 residues. With V trimmed by 1 base and J by 0 bases, 30 bases remained unmatched. Germline CDR1 TVYSNPD, CDR2 GDNSRS (reference sequence). The CDR3 here is CAFISLWSERTSGGSPYTDKLIF. Written as DNA, the CDR3 is TGTGCCTTTATTTCGCTCTGGTCGGAACGTACTTCTGGGGGATCTCCATACACCGATAAACTCATCTTT.

As for this clone: A read error is the likely source, as a far larger clone sits one nucleotide away. At the DNA level, this CDR3 is encoded by other sequences in the same sample as well. This chain uses TRDV1 with TRDJ1; TRDD3 agrees at 13 bases. TCRdb gives no J gene; it was assigned here by matching the DNA to germline. Germline V CDR1 and CDR2: TSWWSYY, QGS. CDR3 length: 23 residues. This CDR3 reads CALGEPRIFPVTDWGIRRGKLIF. CDR3 DNA: TGTGCCCTTGGGGAACCGCGTATTTTCCCAGTTACAGACTGGGGGATACGAAGAGGTAAACTCATCTTT.

This clone was counted ten times or more. Only one base separates this from a far larger clonotype, so it likely reflects a read error. Other DNA sequences of this sample code for an identical CDR3. CDR3 amino acids: CACDTVGDGDTDKLIF. The CDR3 nucleotides read TGTGCCTGTGACACCGTGGGGGACGGGGACACCGATAAGCTCATCTTT. V is TRDV2 and J is TRDJ1; 7 nucleotides line up with TRDD3. Germline values: CDR1 GEAIGNYY, CDR2 EKD. CDR3 size: 16 residues.

Remarks on this clone: The mismatch at residue 17 between this DNA's translation and the TCRdb protein of a much larger clone likely reflects a read error; the protein shown is translated from the DNA. The CDR3 DNA sequence: TGTGCCTGTGACACCCTCCAGGTGGGTACTGGTGGTCAATACACCGATAGACTCATCTTT. This translates into CACDTLQVGTGGQYTDRLIF. V gene TRDV2 combines with J gene TRDJ1; a weak D match, TRDD3 (5 bases). TCRdb carries no J gene annotation; the J gene was assigned here by matching the DNA with germline. Germline assignment: CDR1 GEAIGNYY and CDR2 EKD. This CDR3 spans 20 amino acids.

This clone has a handful of counts. TCRdb records a much larger clone's protein for this DNA, with a difference at residue 11 that likely arises from a read error; the protein given is the translation of the DNA. This chain joins TRDV1 and TRDJ1, with D possibly TRDD3 on 6 matching bases. The J gene is absent in TCRdb and was assigned here via DNA matching to germline. Trimming pared 3 bases from V and 3 bases from J, leaving 29 bases between. The CDR3 loop spans 20 amino acids. CDR1 is TSWWSYY and CDR2 is QGS in the germline V gene. The CDR3, as DNA: TGTGCTCTTGGGGACGCATTCCCTTACTGGGAGATACGGGGGGCCGATAAACTCATCTTT. Translated, it gives CALGDAFPYWEIRGADKLIF.

This clone was counted ten times or more. TCRdb attributes to this sequence the protein of a much larger clone, which differs from the DNA translation at residue 17; a read error is likely, and the protein displayed is translated from the DNA. The chain joins TRDV1 to TRDJ1; TRDD3 aligns across 9 bases. TCRdb is silent on the J gene; assignment here came from matching the DNA to germline. Germline values: CDR1 TSWWSYY, CDR2 QGS. This CDR3 region has 23 residues. V gave up 1 base and J gave up 0 bases; unmatched junction bases: 24. This CDR3 is CALGEQVFLSFPLGDRYTDKLIF. DNA for the CDR3: TGTGCTCTTGGGGAACAAGTTTTCCTTTCATTTCCACTGGGGGACCGTTACACCGATAAACTCATCTTT.

Regarding this clone: This DNA's translation and the protein TCRdb lists, from a much larger clone, do not match at residue 7, likely due to a read error; the protein shown is translated from the DNA. V and J are TRAV36/DV7 and TRDJ1; no definite D call. TCRdb lists no J gene, so it was determined here by aligning the DNA to germline. Trimming left V 6 bases short and J 0 bases short, with 18 bases between. In germline, CDR1 is VTNFRS, CDR2 LTSSGIE (reference sequence). CDR3 length equals 15 residues. CDR3 loop: CAGAPPPQYTDKLIF. DNA for the CDR3: TGTGCTGGAGCTCCCCCTCCCCAGTACACCGATAAACTCATCTTT.

Comment on this clone: It is likely a read error: a sequence one base away is far more abundant. Other DNA sequences from this sample encode an identical CDR3 as well. The chain uses TRDV2 and TRDJ1; 12 bases are shared with TRDD3. Since TCRdb gives no J gene, matching the DNA to germline was used here to assign it. CDR1 and CDR2 (germline): GEAIGNYY, EKD. The CDR3 runs 17 residues. The CDR3 region is CACDTVSTGGYTDKLIF. The CDR3, as DNA: TGTGCCTGTGACACCGTAAGTACTGGGGGATACACTGATAAACTCATCTTT.

This clone was seen a few times. This DNA's translation and the protein TCRdb lists, from a much larger clone, do not match at residues 5 and 8, likely due to a read error; the protein shown is translated from the DNA. V is TRDV3 and J is TRDJ1; no clear D. V dropped 3 bases and J dropped 2 bases, with 16 bases sitting between them. The CDR3 contains 14 residues. Germline V lookup: CDR1 TVYSNPD, CDR2 GDNSRS (reference sequence). Here the CDR3 DNA reads TGTGCCTTCCCCTTTCCCCCGGATACCGATAAACTCATCTTT. It codes for CAFPFPPDTDKLIF.

This clone was found a few times. The TCRdb protein, from a much larger clone, departs from this DNA's translation at residue 4, likely by read error; the protein shown derives from the DNA. The rearrangement links TRDV3 to TRDJ1, with a possible D match to TRDD2 (5 bases). TCRdb gives no J gene; it was assigned here by matching the DNA to germline. This CDR3 comprises 14 residues. Per germline, CDR1 TVYSNPD and CDR2 GDNSRS (reference sequence). V shed 2 bases and J shed 0 bases, with 13 bases lying between them. CDR3 nucleotides: TGTGCCTTTGTCTTCCCCCCTAACACCGATAAACTCATCTTT. This translates into CAFVFPPNTDKLIF.

This clone was seen more than once but under ten times. The chain has TRAV29/DV5 and TRDJ1; D is perhaps TRDD3 (5 bases). TCRdb supplies no J gene; here it was assigned by aligning the nucleotide sequence to germline. There are 15 residues in the CDR3. The V end lost 0 bases, the J end lost 6 bases, and 18 bases lay between the germline ends. The V gene's germline CDR1 is NSMFDY and CDR2 ISSIKDK. The CDR3 sequence: CAASVVNCWENKLIF. CDR3 DNA: TGTGCAGCAAGCGTGGTTAATTGCTGGGAGAATAAACTCATCTTT.

This clone occurred many times. The chain joins TRAV29/DV5 to TRDJ1; no clear D. The length of the CDR3 is 15 residues. V shed 3 bases and J shed 7 bases, with 22 bases lying between them. Germline assignment: CDR1 NSMFDY and CDR2 ISSIKDK. For the CDR3, the DNA is TGTGCAGCAACCACTGTTGGGTTGGAGGACCGTAAACTCATCTTT. This encodes CAATTVGLEDRKLIF.

As concerns this clone: A single base separates this from a much larger clone, so it may be a read error. Different DNA sequences within this sample yield the same CDR3. The gene calls are TRDV1 and TRDJ1; 11 bases fit TRDD3. TCRdb is silent on the J gene; assignment here came from matching the DNA to germline. J was trimmed by 8 bases and V by 3 bases; bases with no gene match: 50. There are 29 residues in the CDR3. CDR1 and CDR2 (germline): TSWWSYY, QGS. CDR3 loop: CALGEYRPHLPTPPLYWGILEIRHDKLIF. The CDR3 bases are TGTGCTCTTGGGGAGTACCGACCCCACCTTCCTACTCCGCCATTGTACTGGGGGATATTAGAGATAAGACACGACAAACTCATCTTT.

This clone has more than one count but fewer than ten. The protein TCRdb gives is from a much larger clone and does not agree with this DNA's translation at residue 17, likely a read error; the protein shown here comes from the DNA. The V gene is TRDV3, the J gene TRDJ1; 12 bases match TRDD3. Germline assignment: CDR1 TVYSNPD and CDR2 GDNSRS (reference sequence). There are 21 residues in the CDR3. This CDR3 is CAFPIPPKAGGYGKYTYKLIF. CDR3 coding DNA: TGTGCCTTTCCGATCCCTCCTAAAGCTGGGGGATACGGAAAGTACACCTATAAACTCATCTTT.

The table lists this clone with many counts. A far larger clone differs by one base, so this is likely a read error. Other DNA sequences in this specimen translate into the identical CDR3. The J gene was not called, though the V gene is TRAV38-2/DV8; the table's D call, TRDD3, has no DNA check behind it. This CDR3 has 19 residues. CDR1 is TSESDYY, CDR2 QEAYKQQN, per germline. The DNA for the CDR3 is TGTGCTTGGACCCGGTTTAATAGGTACTGGGGGTTGTACACCGATAAACTCATCTTC. This gives the protein CAWTRFNRYWGLYTDKLIF.

This clone occurred many times. The rearrangement links TRDV1 to TRDJ2; 10 positions agree with TRDD3. Germline loops: CDR1 TSWWSYY, CDR2 QGS. The CDR3 runs 23 residues. The junction had 21 bases not matched to a gene; V was cut back by 1 base and J by 1 base. The CDR3 region has the DNA TGTGCTCTTGGGGAACCCCCGAACCTTCCTCACTGGGGGATGCACCTTTTGACAGCACAACTCTTCTTT. Its translation is CALGEPPNLPHWGMHLLTAQLFF.

This clone has a count of ten or more. A read error likely explains why the TCRdb protein, taken from a much larger clone, differs from this DNA's translation at residue 12; the protein shown is translated from the DNA. The rearrangement links TRDV3 to TRDJ1; 13 bases fit TRDD3. Germline CDR1 and CDR2: TVYSNPD and GDNSRS (reference sequence). V shed 3 bases and J 7 bases; nucleotides not matched to a gene: 17. The CDR3 sequence is 17 residues long. CDR3 bases: TGTGCCTTCCCCAGGCTACGTACTGGGGGATACGGTGGTAAACTCATCTTT. Protein sequence: CAFPRLRTGGYGGKLIF.

This clone was observed a handful of times. TCRdb's protein for this DNA is that of a much larger clone and differs from the translation at residue 18, likely a read error; the protein shown is the DNA translation. This rearrangement joins TRDV1 to TRDJ4, with TRDD3 identical over 9 bases. Germline CDR1 is TSWWSYY and CDR2 is QGS. This CDR3 comprises 20 residues. CDR3: CALGESALSVPGGSRGPPIF. The CDR3 DNA reads TGTGCTCTTGGGGAATCGGCCCTTTCGGTCCCTGGGGGATCCCGAGGACCCCCGATCTTT.

A note on this clone: For this DNA, TCRdb reports the protein of a much larger clone, which diverges at residue 4, most likely from a read error; the protein presented here is translated directly from the DNA. The chain is built from TRDV1 and TRDJ1; D may correspond to TRDD2 or TRDD3 (5 bases each). The J gene, not given by TCRdb, was assigned here from a germline match of the nucleotide sequence. The CDR3 loop spans 14 amino acids. The V end was cut by 8 bases, the J end by 6 bases, with 19 bases between. Germline V gene data show CDR1 as TSWWSYY and CDR2 as QGS. CDR3 nucleotides: TGTGCTCTTAGACCTACCGGGGGTGTGAATAAACTCATCTTT. Translated: CALRPTGGVNKLIF.

This clone was observed many times. This is likely an artifact of a read error, given a far larger clone one base away. The same CDR3 arises from other DNA sequences in this sample as well. The chain employs TRDV2 and TRDJ1, with TRDD3 matching over 9 bases. Because TCRdb records no J gene, it was assigned here through a match of the DNA to germline. The CDR3 runs 19 residues. CDR1 is GEAIGNYY and CDR2 is EKD in the germline V gene. CDR3 region: CACDTLSPTGGRYTDKLIF. The CDR3 DNA sequence: TGCGCCTGTGACACTTTGAGCCCCACTGGGGGACGGTACACCGATAAACTCATCTTT.